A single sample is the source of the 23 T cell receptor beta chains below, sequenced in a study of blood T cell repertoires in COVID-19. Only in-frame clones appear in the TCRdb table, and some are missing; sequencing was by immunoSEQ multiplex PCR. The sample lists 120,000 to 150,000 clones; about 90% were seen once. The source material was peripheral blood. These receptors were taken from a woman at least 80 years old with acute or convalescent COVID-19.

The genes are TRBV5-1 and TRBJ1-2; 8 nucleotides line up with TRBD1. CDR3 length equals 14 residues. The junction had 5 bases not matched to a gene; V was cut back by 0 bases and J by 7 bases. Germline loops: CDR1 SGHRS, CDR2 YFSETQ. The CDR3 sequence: CASSLDGTGGGYTF. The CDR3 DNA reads TGCGCCAGCAGCTTGGACGGGACAGGTGGTGGCTACACCTTC.

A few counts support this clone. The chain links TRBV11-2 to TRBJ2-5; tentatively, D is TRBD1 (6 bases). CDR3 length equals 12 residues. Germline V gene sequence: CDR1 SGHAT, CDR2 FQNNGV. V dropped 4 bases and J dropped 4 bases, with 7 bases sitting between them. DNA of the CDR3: TGTGCCAGCAGCTCACAGGGAGAGACCCAGTACTTC. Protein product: CASSSQGETQYF.

The CDR3 nucleotides are TGTGCCAGCTCACTAACCGGAGCAACTAATGAAAAACTGTTTTTT. This translates into CASSLTGATNEKLFF. The chain employs TRBV18 and TRBJ1-4; D is uncertain. The CDR3 runs to 15 residues. CDR1 KGHSH and CDR2 LQKENI come from the germline V gene. Trimming removed 4 bases at V and 0 bases at J, with 9 bases between.

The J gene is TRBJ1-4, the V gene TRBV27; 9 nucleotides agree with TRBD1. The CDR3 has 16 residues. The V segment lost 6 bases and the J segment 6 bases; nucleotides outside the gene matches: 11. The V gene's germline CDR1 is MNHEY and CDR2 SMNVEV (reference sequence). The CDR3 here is CASSSLGGQGDEKLFF. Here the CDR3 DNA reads TGTGCCAGCAGCTCATTGGGGGGACAGGGAGATGAAAAACTGTTTTTT.

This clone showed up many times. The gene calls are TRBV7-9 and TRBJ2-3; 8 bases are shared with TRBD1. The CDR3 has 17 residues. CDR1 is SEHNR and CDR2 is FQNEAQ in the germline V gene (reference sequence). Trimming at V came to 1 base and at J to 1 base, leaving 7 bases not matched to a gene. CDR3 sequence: CASSLVAGQGGTDTQYF. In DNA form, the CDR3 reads TGTGCCAGCAGCTTAGTGGCTGGACAGGGAGGCACAGATACGCAGTATTTT.

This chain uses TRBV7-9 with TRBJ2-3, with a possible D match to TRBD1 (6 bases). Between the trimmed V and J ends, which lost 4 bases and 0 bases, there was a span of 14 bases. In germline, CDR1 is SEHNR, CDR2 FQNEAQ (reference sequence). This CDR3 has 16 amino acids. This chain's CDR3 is CASSWRTDPSTDTQYF. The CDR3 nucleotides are TGTGCCAGCAGCTGGAGGACAGACCCTAGCACAGATACGCAGTATTTT.

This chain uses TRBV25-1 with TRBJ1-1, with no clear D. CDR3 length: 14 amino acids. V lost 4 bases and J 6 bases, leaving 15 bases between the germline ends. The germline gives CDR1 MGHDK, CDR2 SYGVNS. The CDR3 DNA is TGTGCCAGCAGTGGCACCGGGAAATACGCTGAAGCTTTCTTT. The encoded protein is CASSGTGKYAEAFF.

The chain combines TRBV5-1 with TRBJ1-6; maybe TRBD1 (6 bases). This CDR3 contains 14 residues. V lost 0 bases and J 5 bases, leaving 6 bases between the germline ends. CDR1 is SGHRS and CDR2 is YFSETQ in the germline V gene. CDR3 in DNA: TGCGCCAGCAGCTTGGGGACAGATAATTCACCCCTCCACTTT. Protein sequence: CASSLGTDNSPLHF.

This CDR3 is CASSLFRRTEAFF. CDR3 nucleotides: TGTGCCAGCAGTTTATTCAGGAGGACTGAAGCTTTCTTT. This sequence joins TRBV28 and TRBJ1-1, with D unclear. V was pared by 1 base and J by 5 bases, with 8 bases between. The CDR3 loop spans 13 amino acids. Germline CDR1 is MDHEN and CDR2 is SYDVKM.

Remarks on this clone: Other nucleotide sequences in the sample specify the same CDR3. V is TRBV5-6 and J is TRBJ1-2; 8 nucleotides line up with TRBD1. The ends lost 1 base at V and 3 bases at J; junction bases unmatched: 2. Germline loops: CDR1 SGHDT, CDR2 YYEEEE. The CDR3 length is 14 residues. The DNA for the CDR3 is TGTGCCAGCAGCTTGCAGGGGGCTGACTATGGCTACACCTTC. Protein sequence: CASSLQGADYGYTF.

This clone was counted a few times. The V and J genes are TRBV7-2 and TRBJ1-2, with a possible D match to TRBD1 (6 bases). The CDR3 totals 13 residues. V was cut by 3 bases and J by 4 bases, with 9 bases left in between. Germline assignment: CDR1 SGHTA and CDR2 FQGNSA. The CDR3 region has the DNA TGTGCCAGCAGCTTGGGCAGGGGCTATGGCTACACCTTC. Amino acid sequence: CASSLGRGYGYTF.

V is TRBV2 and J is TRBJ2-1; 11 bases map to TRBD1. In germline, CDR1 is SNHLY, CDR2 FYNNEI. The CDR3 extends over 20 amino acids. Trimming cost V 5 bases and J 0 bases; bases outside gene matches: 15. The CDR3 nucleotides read TGTGCCAGCAGTTTCATACTACTAGGACAGGGGGCAAGCTCCTACAATGAGCAGTTCTTC. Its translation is CASSFILLGQGASSYNEQFF.

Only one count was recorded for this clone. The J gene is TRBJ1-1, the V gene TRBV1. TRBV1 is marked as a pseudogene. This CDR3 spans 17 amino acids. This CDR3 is CTSSHHNIKDSNTEAFF. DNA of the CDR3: TGCACCAGCAGCCATCACAACATCAAGGACTCGAACACTGAAGCTTTCTTT.

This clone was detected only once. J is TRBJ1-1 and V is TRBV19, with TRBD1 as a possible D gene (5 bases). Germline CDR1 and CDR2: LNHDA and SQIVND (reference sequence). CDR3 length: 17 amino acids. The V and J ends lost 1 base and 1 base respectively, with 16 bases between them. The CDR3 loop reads CASSIGAGPEKNTEAFF. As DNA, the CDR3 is TGTGCCAGTAGTATAGGGGCAGGGCCCGAAAAGAACACTGAAGCTTTCTTT. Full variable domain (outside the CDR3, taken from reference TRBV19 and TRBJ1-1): DGGITQSPKYLFRKEGQNVTLSCEQNLNHDAMYWYRQDPGQGLRLIYYSQIVNDFQKGDIAEGYSVSREKKESFPLTVTSAQKNPTAFYLCASSIGAGPEKNTEAFFGQGTRLTVV.

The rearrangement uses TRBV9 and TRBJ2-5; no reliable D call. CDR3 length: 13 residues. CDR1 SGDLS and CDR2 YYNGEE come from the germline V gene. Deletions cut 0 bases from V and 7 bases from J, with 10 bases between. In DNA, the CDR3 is TGTGCCAGCAGCGTAGACGACTCCCCGACCCAGTACTTC. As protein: CASSVDDSPTQYF.

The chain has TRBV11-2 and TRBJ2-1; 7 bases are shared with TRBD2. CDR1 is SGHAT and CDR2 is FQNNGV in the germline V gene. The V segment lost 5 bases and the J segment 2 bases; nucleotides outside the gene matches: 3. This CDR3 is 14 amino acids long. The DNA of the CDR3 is TGTGCCAGCAGCAAACGGGGGGCCTACAATGAGCAGTTCTTC. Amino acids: CASSKRGAYNEQFF.

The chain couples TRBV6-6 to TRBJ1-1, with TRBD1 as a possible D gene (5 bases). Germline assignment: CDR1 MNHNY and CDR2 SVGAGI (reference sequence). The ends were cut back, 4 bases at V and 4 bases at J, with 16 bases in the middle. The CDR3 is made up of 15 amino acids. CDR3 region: CASSSVGAIPTEAFF. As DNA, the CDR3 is TGTGCCAGCAGTTCCGTAGGGGCGATACCCACTGAAGCTTTCTTT.

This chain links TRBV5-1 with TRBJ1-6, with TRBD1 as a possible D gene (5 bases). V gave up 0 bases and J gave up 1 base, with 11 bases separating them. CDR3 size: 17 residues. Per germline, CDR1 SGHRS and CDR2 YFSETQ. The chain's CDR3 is CASSLGTGGSYNSPLHF. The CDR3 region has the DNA TGCGCCAGCAGCTTGGGTACAGGAGGGTCCTATAATTCACCCCTCCACTTT.

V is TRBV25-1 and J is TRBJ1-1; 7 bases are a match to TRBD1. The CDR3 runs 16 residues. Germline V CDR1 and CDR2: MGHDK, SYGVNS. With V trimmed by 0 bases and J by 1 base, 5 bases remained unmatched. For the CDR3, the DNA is TGTGCCAGCAGTGAATACGGGGGACAGAAGAACACTGAAGCTTTCTTT. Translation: CASSEYGGQKNTEAFF.

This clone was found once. The CDR3 here is CASRPAGGNNEKLFF. The CDR3, as DNA: TGTGCCAGCAGGCCGGCAGGGGGAAATAATGAAAAACTGTTTTTT. This chain connects TRBV2 to TRBJ1-4, with TRBD1 matching over 7 bases. Germline V lookup: CDR1 SNHLY, CDR2 FYNNEI. Germline trimming cut 6 bases from V and 4 bases from J; bases unmatched to any gene: 8. The CDR3 totals 15 residues. Together with reference TRBV2 and TRBJ1-4, the CDR3 gives the full variable domain: EPEVTQTPSHQVTQMGQEVILRCVPISNHLYFYWYRQILGQKVEFLVSFYNNEISEKSEIFDDQFSVERPDGSNFTLKIRSTKLEDSAMYFCASRPAGGNNEKLFFGSGTQLSVL.

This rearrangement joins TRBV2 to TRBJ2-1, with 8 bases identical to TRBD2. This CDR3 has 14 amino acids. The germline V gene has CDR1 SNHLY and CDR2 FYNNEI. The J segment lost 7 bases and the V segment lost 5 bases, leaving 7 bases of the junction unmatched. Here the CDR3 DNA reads TGTGCCAGCAGTACGGCCCAGCGGGGGAATGAGCAGTTCTTC. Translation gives CASSTAQRGNEQFF. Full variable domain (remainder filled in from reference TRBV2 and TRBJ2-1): EPEVTQTPSHQVTQMGQEVILRCVPISNHLYFYWYRQILGQKVEFLVSFYNNEISEKSEIFDDQFSVERPDGSNFTLKIRSTKLEDSAMYFCASSTAQRGNEQFFGPGTRLTVL.

The CDR3 is CASSLRPLGGLNQPQHF. CDR3 nucleotide sequence: TGCGCCAGCAGCTTGCGACCCTTGGGAGGGCTCAATCAGCCCCAGCATTTT. The chain employs TRBV5-1 and TRBJ1-5; D remains ambiguous. This CDR3 comprises 17 residues. Germline CDR1 reads SGHRS; CDR2 reads YFSETQ. The germline V and J ends were trimmed by 1 base and 3 bases, with 17 bases remaining between them.

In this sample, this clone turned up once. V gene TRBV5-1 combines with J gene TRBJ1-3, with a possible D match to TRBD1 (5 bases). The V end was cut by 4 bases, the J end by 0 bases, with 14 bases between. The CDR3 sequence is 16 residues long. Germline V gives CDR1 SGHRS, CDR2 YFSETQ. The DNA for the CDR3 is TGCGCCAGCAGCCCAGACCTGACAGTCTCTGGAAACACCATATATTTT. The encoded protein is CASSPDLTVSGNTIYF.